This T cell receptor (beta chain) was profiled in a study of T cell clonotyping in hematopoietic cell transplantation. Recipients were bled about 28 days pretransplant and at posttransplant days 30, 100, 180. Some clones are missing from TCRdb's copy, which holds only in-frame ones; the method was immunoSEQ multiplex PCR. This table holds about 10,000 clones, approximately 55% found once. V lost 9 bases, J lost 0 bases, and 15 bases lay in between. Germline V gene sequence: CDR1 SNHLY, CDR2 FYNNEI. The CDR3 has 16 residues. The sequence derives from a female patient aged 50-59 years who had an allogeneic stem cell transplant from an unrelated donor, so the T cells may come from the graft donor. Some clones in this sample may be carry-over from other donors' samples. The V call is TRBV2, the J call TRBJ2-6; D is perhaps TRBD2 (6 bases). Specimen: peripheral blood mononuclear cells, collected 100 days after allogeneic stem cell transplant. As DNA, the CDR3 is TGTGCCAGGGGAGGCGAAATAAACTCTGGGGCCAACGTCCTGACTTTC. Encoded protein: CARGGEINSGANVLTF.